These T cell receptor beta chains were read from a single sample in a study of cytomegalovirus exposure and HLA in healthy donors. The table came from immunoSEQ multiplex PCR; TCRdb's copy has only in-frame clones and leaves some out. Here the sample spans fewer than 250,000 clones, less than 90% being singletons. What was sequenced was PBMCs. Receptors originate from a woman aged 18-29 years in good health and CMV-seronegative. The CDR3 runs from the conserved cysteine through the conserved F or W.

CDR3: CASSLSGMSYNEQFF; V: TRBV27; J: TRBJ2-1
CDR3: CASSDGFNPNEQFF; V: TRBV2; J: TRBJ2-1
CDR3: CAWGTGTSGNTIYF; V: TRBV30; J: TRBJ1-3
CDR3: CASSLADYYEQYF; V: TRBV5-1; J: TRBJ2-7
CDR3: CASNEGGAWDYGYTF; V: TRBV19; J: TRBJ1-2
CDR3: CAIGGTSGRDGDEQFF; V: TRBV10-3; J: TRBJ2-1
CDR3: CASSLGWRVAGELFF; V: TRBV11-3; J: TRBJ2-2
CDR3: CASKAAGLVRNEQFF; V: TRBV4-1; J: TRBJ2-1
CDR3: CASRLAKRESTDTQYF; V: TRBV12-2; J: TRBJ2-3
CDR3: CASSLTASIQIEQYF; V: TRBV27; J: TRBJ2-7
CDR3: CASSRLGGGARDTQYF; V: TRBV2; J: TRBJ2-3
CDR3: CASSMGGSNQPQHF; V: TRBV19; J: TRBJ1-5
CDR3: CASRQRGGLDEQFF; V: TRBV5-1; J: TRBJ2-1
CDR3: CASSVGGPNTEAFF; V: TRBV10-2; J: TRBJ1-1
CDR3: CASSLGVGGTDTQYF; V: TRBV5-1; J: TRBJ2-3
CDR3: CASSPPPGTIGHGDTQYF; V: TRBV5-4; J: TRBJ2-3
CDR3: CASSLGTGENTEAFF; V: TRBV5-1; J: TRBJ1-1
CDR3: CASSQDSGLTREQFF; V: TRBV4-1; J: TRBJ2-1
CDR3: CASSFQVPSEAFF; V: TRBV28; J: TRBJ1-1
CDR3: CASSLALGRWREETQYF; V: TRBV11-2; J: TRBJ2-5
CDR3: CASSLEGTYSYEQYF; V: TRBV5-6; J: TRBJ2-7
CDR3: CATKPQGPNTGELFF; V: TRBV2; J: TRBJ2-2
CDR3: CASSPFTGVNNQPQHF; V: TRBV27; J: TRBJ1-5
CDR3: CASSLGQGRQPQHF; V: TRBV27; J: TRBJ1-5
CDR3: CASSPTGGEGNQPQHF; V: TRBV19; J: TRBJ1-5
CDR3: CASSKTGGKDEQYF; V: TRBV28; J: TRBJ2-7
CDR3: CASSSGNPSYNEQFF; V: TRBV28; J: TRBJ2-1
CDR3: CASDTFNEPEENTEAFF; V: TRBV27; J: TRBJ1-1
CDR3: CASSIASGQEQFF; V: TRBV19; J: TRBJ2-1
CDR3: CAWSEGDNYGYTF; V: TRBV30; J: TRBJ1-2
CDR3: CASSLGLAGGVQFF; V: TRBV7-9; J: TRBJ2-1
CDR3: CASSSTSGGWQETQYF; V: TRBV7-8; J: TRBJ2-5
CDR3: CASRTVNTGELFF; V: TRBV6-1; J: TRBJ2-2
CDR3: CAWRSRGAGNTIYF; V: TRBV30; J: TRBJ1-3
CDR3: CASSLGGSRAREQYF; V: TRBV28; J: TRBJ2-7
CDR3: CASSPQLAGTGELFF; V: TRBV5-1; J: TRBJ2-2
CDR3: CATSRDKNDWSRTDTQYF; V: TRBV15; J: TRBJ2-3
CDR3: CASSLLQNTEAFF; V: TRBV5-1; J: TRBJ1-1
CDR3: CASSRHSSGANVLTF; V: TRBV19; J: TRBJ2-6
CDR3: CASSINREGPLHF; V: TRBV19; J: TRBJ1-6
CDR3: CASRHQGNGNTIYF; V: TRBV28; J: TRBJ1-3
CDR3: CASSLVPGGRETQYF; V: TRBV5-1; J: TRBJ2-5
CDR3: CASTRDTNYGYTF; V: TRBV6-5; J: TRBJ1-2
CDR3: CASSQVTGMNTEAFF; V: TRBV4-2; J: TRBJ1-1
CDR3: CASSQTGGRETQYF; V: TRBV18; J: TRBJ2-5
CDR3: CASSPPGGAQGEQYF; V: TRBV28; J: TRBJ2-7
CDR3: CASSSTGQGAPDTQYF; V: TRBV5-6; J: TRBJ2-3
CDR3: CASRTATGRSNSPLHF; V: TRBV6-6; J: TRBJ1-6
CDR3: CASSPQGYEQYF; V: TRBV25-1; J: TRBJ2-7
CDR3: CAWSKAIAEAFF; V: TRBV30; J: TRBJ1-1
CDR3: CAWSYPRTSDDNEQFF; V: TRBV30; J: TRBJ2-1
CDR3: CATSSRDREAQHF; V: TRBV15; J: TRBJ1-5
CDR3: CASSAGTWSEQYF; V: TRBV6-5; J: TRBJ2-7
CDR3: CAWSGGPYEQYF; V: TRBV30; J: TRBJ2-7
CDR3: CASTPPGTGSSPLHF; V: TRBV2; J: TRBJ1-6
CDR3: CASSPTKGSPLHF; V: TRBV4-1; J: TRBJ1-6
CDR3: CASSLVFGQGMANEKLFF; V: TRBV28; J: TRBJ1-4
CDR3: CASSIYASGGTLSKNIQYF; V: TRBV19; J: TRBJ2-4